The 26 T cell receptor beta chains given below trace back to one sample, sequenced in a study of shared clonotypes between healthy human individuals. The naive CD8 population came from CD45RO-negative cells selected for CCR7, without terminally differentiated effector memory CD45RA+ cells. The method was immunoSEQ multiplex PCR; TCRdb's version includes in-frame clones alone and lacks a portion of them. The sample shows about 680,000 clones, about 90% of them seen only once. Input material: naive CD8+ T cells sorted from blood. The receptors stem from a man between 25 and 39 years old in good health.

The rearrangement uses TRBV11-2 and TRBJ2-1, with 8 bases that match TRBD2. The trim removed 0 bases at V and 5 bases at J, leaving 9 bases unmatched. This CDR3 comprises 17 residues. The V gene's germline CDR1 is SGHAT and CDR2 FQNNGV. The CDR3 sequence: CASSLDSASGSHNEQFF. CDR3 DNA: TGTGCCAGCAGCTTAGACTCGGCTAGCGGGTCTCACAATGAGCAGTTCTTC.

This clone was seen only once. The rearrangement joins TRBV27 to TRBJ1-1; maybe TRBD1 (5 bases). Germline CDR1 reads MNHEY; CDR2 reads SMNVEV (reference sequence). The CDR3 is made up of 16 amino acids. Trimming stripped 2 bases from V and 6 bases from J, with 19 bases between. CDR3 sequence reads: CASSLGAGGIYSEAFF. The CDR3 nucleotides read TGTGCCAGCAGTTTAGGGGCGGGAGGAATCTACTCTGAAGCTTTCTTT.

The chain uses TRBV7-2 and TRBJ2-1; 13 positions match TRBD2. V shed 4 bases and J 2 bases; nucleotides not matched to a gene: 2. Germline-derived CDR1 and CDR2 are SGHTA and FQGNSA. The CDR3 totals 16 residues. The CDR3 DNA follows: TGTGCCAGCAGCTCGGGACTAGCGGGACCCTACAATGAGCAGTTCTTC. This codes for CASSSGLAGPYNEQFF.

This chain connects TRBV19 to TRBJ1-1; the D is unclear. The V end lost 1 base, the J end lost 0 bases, and 6 bases lay between the germline ends. From germline, CDR1 is LNHDA and CDR2 SQIVND (reference sequence). The CDR3 length is 14 residues. CDR3 in amino acids: CASSIGPLNTEAFF. The CDR3 DNA reads TGTGCCAGTAGTATAGGCCCGCTGAACACTGAAGCTTTCTTT.

J is TRBJ2-3 and V is TRBV19, with TRBD2 identical over 7 bases. Trimming at V came to 7 bases and at J to 2 bases, leaving 9 bases not matched to a gene. Germline V lookup: CDR1 LNHDA, CDR2 SQIVND (reference sequence). This CDR3 comprises 15 residues. DNA of the CDR3: TGTGCCAGTACCCCCCTAGCGGAGAACACAGATACGCAGTATTTT. Amino acids: CASTPLAENTDTQYF.

The chain employs TRBV28 and TRBJ2-7, with D possibly matching TRBD1 (6 bases). The CDR3 contains 16 residues. V lost 5 bases, J lost 2 bases, and 19 bases lay in between. Germline loops: CDR1 MDHEN, CDR2 SYDVKM. Written as DNA, the CDR3 is TGTGCCAGCAGTAAAGTTACCGGGACAAACGCCTACGAGCAGTACTTC. Translating it yields CASSKVTGTNAYEQYF.

The rearrangement joins TRBV6-5 to TRBJ2-1; tentative D call: TRBD2 (6 bases). Deletions cut 0 bases from V and 10 bases from J, with 13 bases between. The CDR3 loop spans 14 amino acids. CDR1 and CDR2 (germline): MNHEY, SVGAGI. The CDR3 DNA is TGTGCCAGCAGTTACTCCGGGCTAGCGTGGGAGCAGTTCTTC. This gives the protein CASSYSGLAWEQFF.

The chain joins TRBV7-9 to TRBJ1-1; no definite D call. The CDR3 runs to 16 residues. Trimming stripped 4 bases from V and 5 bases from J, with 20 bases between. The germline V gene encodes CDR1 SEHNR and CDR2 FQNEAQ (reference sequence). CDR3 region: CASSSREAPPGTEAFF. Written as DNA, the CDR3 is TGTGCCAGCAGCTCCCGTGAGGCCCCGCCCGGGACTGAAGCTTTCTTT.

About this clone itself: A much larger clonotype is one base distant, so this may be a read error. The sample carries other DNA sequences with the same CDR3. The rearrangement links TRBV27 to TRBJ2-7; no clear D gene. The ends were cut back, 5 bases at V and 2 bases at J, with 4 bases in the middle. The CDR3 runs to 11 residues. CDR1 and CDR2 from the germline V gene are MNHEY and SMNVEV (reference sequence). CDR3 nucleotide sequence: TGTGCCAGCAGTACGACCTACGAGCAGTACTTC. This codes for CASSTTYEQYF.

This clone was found once. The V gene is TRBV9, the J gene TRBJ2-1, with TRBD2 identical over 7 bases. This CDR3 has 15 amino acids. Germline V gives CDR1 SGDLS, CDR2 YYNGEE. V lost 0 bases to trimming and J lost 6 bases; unmatched junction nucleotides: 6. CDR3 nucleotides: TGTGCCAGCAGCGTAGAAGGCTCTAGCGGCAATGAGCAGTTCTTC. It yields the protein CASSVEGSSGNEQFF.

The V call is TRBV7-2, the J call TRBJ2-2, with D uncertain. Germline CDR1 is SGHTA and CDR2 is FQGNSA. V lost 5 bases, J lost 1 base, and 8 bases lay in between. This CDR3 has 14 residues. The CDR3 region has the DNA TGTGCCAGCAGCCCCTACAGGAACACCGGGGAGCTGTTTTTT. This gives the protein CASSPYRNTGELFF.

The chain is built from TRBV11-2 and TRBJ2-7; 7 positions agree with TRBD1. Per germline, CDR1 SGHAT and CDR2 FQNNGV. Unmatched junction bases numbered 8, after V lost 4 bases and J lost 5 bases. CDR3 length: 14 amino acids. In DNA, the CDR3 is TGTGCCAGCAGCTCCTTGACAGGGTTCGACGAGCAGTACTTC. As protein: CASSSLTGFDEQYF.

The chain carries TRBV7-9 and TRBJ2-5; D remains unclear. The CDR3 is made up of 13 amino acids. V dropped 3 bases and J dropped 5 bases, with 10 bases sitting between them. In germline, CDR1 is SEHNR, CDR2 FQNEAQ (reference sequence). CDR3 in amino acids: CASSFPYAETQYF. For the CDR3, the DNA is TGTGCCAGCAGCTTTCCATATGCTGAGACCCAGTACTTC.

The rearrangement uses TRBV9 and TRBJ1-2, with 10 bases aligning to TRBD1. Per the germline V gene, CDR1 is SGDLS and CDR2 is YYNGEE. The length of the CDR3 is 16 residues. With 3 bases clipped from V and 4 bases from J, the junction kept 9 bases outside the gene matches. The CDR3 DNA reads as TGTGCCAGCAGCGCCCCGACAGGGGGCGATGCCTATGGCTACACCTTC. Its protein product is CASSAPTGGDAYGYTF.

The chain links TRBV6-6 to TRBJ1-1; 7 bases are shared with TRBD1. The CDR3 contains 13 residues. Germline V gene data show CDR1 as MNHNY and CDR2 as SVGAGI (reference sequence). The V segment lost 6 bases and the J segment 1 base; nucleotides outside the gene matches: 2. CDR3 DNA sequence: TGTGCCAGCAGGGGGACAGAGAACACTGAAGCTTTCTTT. Translated, it gives CASRGTENTEAFF.

This sequence joins TRBV4-1 and TRBJ2-5; D may be TRBD2 (7 bases). The CDR3 loop spans 15 amino acids. V dropped 4 bases and J dropped 5 bases, with 17 bases sitting between them. The germline CDR1 and CDR2 sequences are MGHRA and YSYEKL. CDR3 in amino acids: CASSPRGGAVETQYF. The CDR3 DNA is TGCGCCAGCAGCCCACGTGGGGGGGCTGTGGAGACCCAGTACTTC.

This sequence joins TRBV7-8 and TRBJ2-5, with 10 bases fitting TRBD2. The CDR3 length is 19 residues. Trimming took 5 bases from V and 2 from J; bases not matched to a gene: 17. Per germline, CDR1 SGHVS and CDR2 FQNEAQ. CDR3 protein: CASSPYKGVSGRSQETQYF. The CDR3 coding sequence is TGTGCCAGCAGCCCATATAAGGGAGTTAGCGGGAGGTCACAAGAGACCCAGTACTTC. The full variable domain, completed using reference TRBV7-8 and TRBJ2-5, is GAGVSQSPRYKVAKRGQDVALRCDPISGHVSLFWYQQALGQGPEFLTYFQNEAQLDKSGLPSDRFFAERPEGSVSTLKIQRTQQEDSAVYLCASSPYKGVSGRSQETQYFGPGTRLLVL.

This sequence joins TRBV2 and TRBJ1-3; D is ambiguous. V was shortened by 3 bases and J by 2 bases, with 11 bases between the two germline ends. Germline-derived CDR1 and CDR2 are SNHLY and FYNNEI. The CDR3 consists of 15 residues. This CDR3 is CASSDAASAGNTIYF. As DNA, the CDR3 is TGTGCCAGCAGTGACGCAGCCTCGGCTGGAAACACCATATATTTT.

The chain couples TRBV6-6 to TRBJ1-5, with no clear D. V lost 7 bases and J lost 1, with 11 bases in between. This CDR3 has 14 amino acids. Germline CDR1 MNHNY, CDR2 SVGAGI (reference sequence). This CDR3 reads CASINGLSNQPQHF. The CDR3 DNA reads TGTGCCAGCATCAACGGGCTGAGCAATCAGCCCCAGCATTTT.

The chain has TRBV5-4 and TRBJ2-3, with D possibly matching TRBD1 (6 bases). The CDR3 is made up of 13 amino acids. Between the trimmed V and J ends, which lost 5 bases and 1 base, there was a span of 8 bases. CDR1 and CDR2 (germline): SGHNT, YYREEE (reference sequence). The CDR3 bases are TGTGCCAGCAGGGGGGCTGGCACAGATACGCAGTATTTT. Its translation is CASRGAGTDTQYF.

The chain has TRBV27 and TRBJ2-1; TRBD2 agrees at 7 bases. Germline V CDR1 and CDR2: MNHEY, SMNVEV (reference sequence). The CDR3 extends over 16 amino acids. Unmatched junction bases numbered 10, after V lost 6 bases and J lost 2 bases. The CDR3 sequence is CASRKAAGSPYNEQFF. The DNA of the CDR3 is TGTGCCAGCAGAAAAGCAGCGGGATCCCCCTACAATGAGCAGTTCTTC.

The chain joins TRBV5-6 to TRBJ2-5; D remains unclear. CDR1 is SGHDT and CDR2 is YYEEEE in the germline V gene. Between the trimmed V and J ends, which lost 3 bases and 2 bases, there was a span of 8 bases. The CDR3 runs 13 residues. CDR3 sequence: CASSYLGQETQYF. The CDR3 bases are TGTGCCAGCAGCTACCTCGGGCAAGAGACCCAGTACTTC. The full variable domain, its missing parts supplied by reference TRBV5-6 and TRBJ2-5, is DAGVTQSPTHLIKTRGQQVTLRCSPKSGHDTVSWYQQALGQGPQFIFQYYEEEERQRGNFPDRFSGHQFPNYSSELNVNALLLGDSALYLCASSYLGQETQYFGPGTRLLVL.

This clone showed up just a few times. The rearrangement uses TRBV29-1 and TRBJ2-7, with D hard to call. The germline gives CDR1 SQVTM, CDR2 ANQGSEA. The V end lost 6 bases, the J end lost 0 bases, and 9 bases lay between the germline ends. The CDR3 has 12 residues. The CDR3 protein is CSVQLSSYEQYF. CDR3 DNA: TGCAGCGTACAGTTAAGCTCCTACGAGCAGTACTTC.

For this clone: The identical CDR3 is also encoded by other nucleotide sequences in the sample. This sequence joins TRBV6-5 and TRBJ2-3, with D perhaps matching TRBD1 (6 bases). The V end was cut by 1 base, the J end by 3 bases, with 11 bases between. Germline V lookup: CDR1 MNHEY, CDR2 SVGAGI. CDR3 length: 15 amino acids. The CDR3 spells CASSYWQGSTDTQYF. CDR3 nucleotide sequence: TGTGCCAGCAGTTACTGGCAGGGGAGTACAGATACGCAGTATTTT.

The rearrangement uses TRBV12-5 and TRBJ2-1; D uncertain. V was shortened by 1 base and J by 3 bases, with 4 bases between the two germline ends. The CDR3 runs to 13 residues. Germline V lookup: CDR1 LGHNT, CDR2 FRNRAP. In DNA form, the CDR3 reads TGTGCTAGTGGTTTGGGAGACTACAATGAGCAGTTCTTC. Amino acids: CASGLGDYNEQFF. The variable domain in full, with the rest retrieved from reference TRBV12-5 and TRBJ2-1, is DARVTQTPRHKVTEMGQEVTMRCQPILGHNTVFWYRQTMMQGLELLAYFRNRAPLDDSGMPKDRFSAEMPDATLATLKIQPSEPRDSAVYFCASGLGDYNEQFFGPGTRLTVL.

This clone was seen only once. The chain uses TRBV27 and TRBJ1-2; TRBD1 is a possible D gene (6 bases). CDR3 length equals 13 residues. With 6 bases removed from V and 4 bases from J, the gap between germline ends came to 12 bases. Germline V CDR1 and CDR2: MNHEY, SMNVEV (reference sequence). CDR3 DNA: TGTGCCAGCAGAACGCCAGGGGTCTATGGCTACACCTTC. Translation: CASRTPGVYGYTF.